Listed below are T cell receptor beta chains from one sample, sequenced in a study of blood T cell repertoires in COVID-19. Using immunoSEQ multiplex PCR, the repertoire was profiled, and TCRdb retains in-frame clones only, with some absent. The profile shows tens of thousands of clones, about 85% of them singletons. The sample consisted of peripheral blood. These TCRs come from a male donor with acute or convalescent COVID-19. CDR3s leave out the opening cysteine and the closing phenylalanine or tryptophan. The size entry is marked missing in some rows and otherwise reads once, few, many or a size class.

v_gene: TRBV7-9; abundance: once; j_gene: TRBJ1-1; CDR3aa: ASSPQSLENRARRAF
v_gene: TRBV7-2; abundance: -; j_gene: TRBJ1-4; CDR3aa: ASSTWTAEKLF
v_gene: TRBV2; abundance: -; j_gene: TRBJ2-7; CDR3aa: ASSEGGYEQY
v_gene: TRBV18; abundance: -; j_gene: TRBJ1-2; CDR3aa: ASSPGGDYGYT
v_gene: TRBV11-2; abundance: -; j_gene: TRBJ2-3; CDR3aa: ASGHTDTQY
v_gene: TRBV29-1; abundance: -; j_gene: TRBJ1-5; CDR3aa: SVGDQPQH
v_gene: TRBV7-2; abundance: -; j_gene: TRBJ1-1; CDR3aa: ASSLQGALGTEAF
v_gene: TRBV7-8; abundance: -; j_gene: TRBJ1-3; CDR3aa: ASSFSTGDASGNTIY
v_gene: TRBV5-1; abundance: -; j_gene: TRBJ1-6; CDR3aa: ASSKRTGQSSYNSPLH
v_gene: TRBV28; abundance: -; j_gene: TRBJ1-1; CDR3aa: ASSLAGGGGEAF
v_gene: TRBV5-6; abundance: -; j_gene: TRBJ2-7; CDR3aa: ASSLLTDFSYEQY
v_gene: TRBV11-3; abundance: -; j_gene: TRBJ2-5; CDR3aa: ASSFTEGGGSETQY
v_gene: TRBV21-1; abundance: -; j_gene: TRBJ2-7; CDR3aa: ASSGGGAGSYEQY
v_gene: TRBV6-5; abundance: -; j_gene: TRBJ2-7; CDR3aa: ASSYRGSSYEQY
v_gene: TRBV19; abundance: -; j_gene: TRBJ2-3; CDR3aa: ASSIDRPGLEADTQY
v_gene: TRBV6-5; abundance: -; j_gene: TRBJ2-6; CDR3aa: ASSYQQSGANVLT
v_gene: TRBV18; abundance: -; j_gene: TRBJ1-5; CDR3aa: ASSPDTGTGGSNQPQH
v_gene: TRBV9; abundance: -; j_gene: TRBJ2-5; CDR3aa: ASSPPTSGGPRY
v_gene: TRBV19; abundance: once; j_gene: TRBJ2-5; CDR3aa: ASSTSSETQY
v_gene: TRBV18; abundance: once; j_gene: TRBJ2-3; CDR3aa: ASSPPTSGGAGATQY
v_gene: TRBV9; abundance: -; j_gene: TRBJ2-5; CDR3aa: ASSVRDIAQTQY
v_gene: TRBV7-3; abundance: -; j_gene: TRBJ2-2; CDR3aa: ASSFSGGSGELF
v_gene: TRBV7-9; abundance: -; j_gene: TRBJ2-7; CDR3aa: ASKNDLGTGAPYEQY
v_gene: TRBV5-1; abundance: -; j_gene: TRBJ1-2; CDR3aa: ASSRDRPNYGYT
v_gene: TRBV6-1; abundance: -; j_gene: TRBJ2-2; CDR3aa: ASSEAVGTDNTGELF
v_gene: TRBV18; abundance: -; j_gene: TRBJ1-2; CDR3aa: ASSPPGGEGYT
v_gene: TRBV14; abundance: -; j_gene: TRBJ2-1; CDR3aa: ASSKLAGGWNEQF
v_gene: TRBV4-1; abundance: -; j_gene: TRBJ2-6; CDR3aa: ASSLDDRSGANVLT
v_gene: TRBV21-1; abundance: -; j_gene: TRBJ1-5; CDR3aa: ASNLPGQSNQPQH
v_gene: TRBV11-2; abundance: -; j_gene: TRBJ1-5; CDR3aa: ASSWNRGQPQH
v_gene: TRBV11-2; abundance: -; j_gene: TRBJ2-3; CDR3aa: ASSPTSSADTQY
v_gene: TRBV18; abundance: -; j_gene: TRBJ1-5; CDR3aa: ASSLGRTGEPQH